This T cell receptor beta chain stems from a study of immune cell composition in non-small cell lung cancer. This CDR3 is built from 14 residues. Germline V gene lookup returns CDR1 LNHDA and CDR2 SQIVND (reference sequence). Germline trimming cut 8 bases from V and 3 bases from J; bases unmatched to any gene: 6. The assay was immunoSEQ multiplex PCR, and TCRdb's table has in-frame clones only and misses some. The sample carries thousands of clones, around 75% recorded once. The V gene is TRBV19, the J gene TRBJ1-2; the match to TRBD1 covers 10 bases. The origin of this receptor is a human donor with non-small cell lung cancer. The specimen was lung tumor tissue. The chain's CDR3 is CASRLTGGDYGYTF. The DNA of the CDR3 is TGTGCCAGTCGTTTGACAGGGGGCGACTATGGCTACACCTTC.